A single sample is the source of the 19 T cell receptor beta chains below, sequenced in a study of T cell changes during pregnancy in multiple sclerosis. Clones were read by immunoSEQ multiplex PCR, and TCRdb kept only the in-frame ones, dropping some. The profile shows 100,000 or so clones, 94% of them singletons. This material consisted of peripheral blood, taken after pregnancy. The source is a female donor in good health, enrolled as a control in a pregnancy study.

The CDR3 coding sequence is TGTGCCAGTTTAGCGGGGAGTCCCAATGAGCAGTTCTTC. Translated, it gives CASLAGSPNEQFF. V usage is TRBV28 and J usage is TRBJ2-1; 8 nucleotides match TRBD2. Per germline, CDR1 MDHEN and CDR2 SYDVKM. Trimming removed 9 bases from V and 6 bases from J; junction bases left unmatched: 7. This CDR3 contains 13 residues.

The rearrangement links TRBV5-1 to TRBJ2-7; a possible D gene is TRBD1 (6 bases). CDR1 and CDR2 (germline): SGHRS, YFSETQ. V was pared by 4 bases and J by 3 bases, with 17 bases between. The CDR3 is 15 amino acids. The CDR3: CASSLTPEGGYEQYF. CDR3 bases: TGCGCCAGCAGCCTTACTCCCGAAGGGGGCTACGAGCAGTACTTC.

The chain couples TRBV27 to TRBJ1-2; tentative D call: TRBD1 (6 bases). The CDR3 loop spans 13 amino acids. Germline CDR1 reads MNHEY; CDR2 reads SMNVEV (reference sequence). V was clipped by 4 bases and J by 7 bases, with 13 bases between them. The CDR3 nucleotides read TGTGCCAGCAGTTATTTCAGGGGTGGTGGCTACACCTTC. Its protein is CASSYFRGGGYTF.

The CDR3 region is CSVVAGNYEQYF. The CDR3 DNA reads TGCAGCGTTGTAGCGGGAAACTACGAGCAGTACTTC. The chain has TRBV29-1 and TRBJ2-7; 8 bases are a match to TRBD2. The CDR3 extends over 12 amino acids. Unmatched junction bases numbered 2, after V lost 4 bases and J lost 3 bases. The germline V gene encodes CDR1 SQVTM and CDR2 ANQGSEA.

The chain recombines TRBV9 with TRBJ1-5, with TRBD1 matching 7 bases. J gave up 7 bases and V 5 bases, and 12 bases lay outside the gene matches. The germline gives CDR1 SGDLS, CDR2 YYNGEE. This CDR3 is 15 amino acids long. CDR3 bases: TGTGCCAGCAGTCGTGATACAGGGGAGAGACAGCCCCAGCATTTT. Translation gives CASSRDTGERQPQHF.

V usage is TRBV4-1 and J usage is TRBJ1-4, with a tentative D call TRBD1 (6 bases). Germline assignment: CDR1 MGHRA and CDR2 YSYEKL. The CDR3 is made up of 16 amino acids. V was shortened by 2 bases and J by 6 bases, with 16 bases between the two germline ends. The CDR3 sequence is CASSQSDSSYYEKLFF. The DNA of the CDR3 is TGCGCCAGCAGCCAATCGGACAGTAGTTACTATGAAAAACTGTTTTTT.

The V call is TRBV6-5, the J call TRBJ2-7, with 8 positions matching TRBD2. J was trimmed by 0 bases and V by 6 bases; bases with no gene match: 7. Per germline, CDR1 MNHEY and CDR2 SVGAGI. The CDR3 runs 15 residues. As DNA, the CDR3 is TGTGCCAGCAGCTATACTAGCGGTAGCTCCTACGAGCAGTACTTC. It codes for CASSYTSGSSYEQYF.

This chain links TRBV28 with TRBJ2-5, with 11 bases that match TRBD1. This CDR3 has 17 amino acids. Unmatched junction bases numbered 7, after V lost 0 bases and J lost 4 bases. Germline loops: CDR1 MDHEN, CDR2 SYDVKM. The CDR3 sequence: CASSLWGTGGDPETQYF. In DNA, the CDR3 is TGTGCCAGCAGTTTATGGGGGACAGGGGGAGACCCAGAGACCCAGTACTTC.

The DNA for the CDR3 is TGTGCCAGCAGTTTTAGGGGCAATACGCAGTATTTT. This translates into CASSFRGNTQYF. The gene calls are TRBV28 and TRBJ2-3; possibly TRBD1 for D (5 bases). V shed 3 bases and J shed 7 bases, with 8 bases lying between them. This CDR3 is 12 amino acids long. The V gene's germline CDR1 is MDHEN and CDR2 SYDVKM. The full variable domain, in which reference TRBV28 and TRBJ2-3 provide the parts outside the CDR3, is DVKVTQSSRYLVKRTGEKVFLECVQDMDHENMFWYRQDPGLGLRLIYFSYDVKMKEKGDIPEGYSVSREKKERFSLILESASTNQTSMYLCASSFRGNTQYFGPGTRLTVL.

The V gene is TRBV2, the J gene TRBJ1-1; perhaps TRBD1 as D (5 bases). The length of the CDR3 is 14 residues. Trimming left V 10 bases short and J 4 bases short, with 19 bases between. Germline values: CDR1 SNHLY, CDR2 FYNNEI. CDR3 coding DNA: TGTGCCACCCACCAGGAGACCGGGGGCACTGAAGCTTTCTTT. Its translation is CATHQETGGTEAFF.

This clone was picked up one time. The gene calls are TRBV4-1 and TRBJ2-7; 9 nucleotides agree with TRBD1. Germline assignment: CDR1 MGHRA and CDR2 YSYEKL. CDR3 length equals 13 residues. The junction had 6 bases not matched to a gene; V was cut back by 1 base and J by 11 bases. CDR3 protein: CASSQGTGVDEYF. Here the CDR3 DNA reads TGCGCCAGCAGCCAAGGGACAGGGGTGGATGAGTACTTC.

The chain employs TRBV7-8 and TRBJ1-4, with a tentative D call TRBD1 (5 bases). The CDR3 has 15 amino acids. Germline-derived CDR1 and CDR2 are SGHVS and FQNEAQ. V lost 2 bases and J 3 bases, leaving 10 bases between the germline ends. CDR3 amino acids: CASSLWGGSNEKLFF. The CDR3 region has the DNA TGTGCCAGCAGCTTATGGGGCGGTTCTAATGAAAAACTGTTTTTT.

This chain connects TRBV28 to TRBJ2-7; 11 bases are shared with TRBD2. The junction had 3 bases not matched to a gene; V was cut back by 5 bases and J by 3 bases. The CDR3 has 14 residues. Looked up from germline, CDR1 is MDHEN and CDR2 is SYDVKM. CDR3 in amino acids: CASSPGTSGYEQYF. Here the CDR3 DNA reads TGTGCCAGCAGTCCCGGGACTAGCGGCTACGAGCAGTACTTC.

J is TRBJ1-2 and V is TRBV5-1; D is uncertain. Germline lookup yields CDR1 SGHRS and CDR2 YFSETQ. The CDR3 has 15 residues. V was shortened by 0 bases and J by 6 bases, with 15 bases between the two germline ends. CDR3 nucleotide sequence: TGCGCCAGCAGCTTGGATGTTGGAGGGCCGAATGGCTACACCTTC. It codes for CASSLDVGGPNGYTF. Combining the CDR3 with reference TRBV5-1 and TRBJ1-2 gives the whole variable domain KAGVTQTPRYLIKTRGQQVTLSCSPISGHRSVSWYQQTPGQGLQFLFEYFSETQRNKGNFPGRFSGRQFSNSRSEMNVSTLELGDSALYLCASSLDVGGPNGYTFGSGTRLTVV.

The chain carries TRBV11-3 and TRBJ2-2; D perhaps matches TRBD2 (5 bases). The CDR3 is made up of 16 amino acids. Trimming cost V 1 base and J 2 bases, with 11 bases left between them. Looked up from germline, CDR1 is SGHNT and CDR2 is YENEEA. DNA of the CDR3: TGTGCCAGCAGCTTAGTCTCCAGCGGAAACACCGGGGAGCTGTTTTTT. Its protein product is CASSLVSSGNTGELFF.

This chain links TRBV2 with TRBJ2-7; D unclear. CDR3 size: 15 residues. Germline CDR1 is SNHLY and CDR2 is FYNNEI. Deletions cut 6 bases from V and 6 bases from J, with 21 bases between. Here the CDR3 DNA reads TGTGCCAGCAGACGAATCGTTGGCCCCCGTGGCGAGCAGTACTTC. Protein sequence: CASRRIVGPRGEQYF.

The J gene is TRBJ1-4, the V gene TRBV7-8; 7 bases map to TRBD1. This CDR3 spans 15 amino acids. CDR1 SGHVS and CDR2 FQNEAQ come from the germline V gene. The V gene end was trimmed by 5 bases and the J gene end by 3 bases; junction bases not matched to a gene: 6. This CDR3 reads CASSVRDSANEKLFF. The DNA for the CDR3 is TGTGCCAGCAGCGTCCGGGACAGTGCTAATGAAAAACTGTTTTTT.

The V and J genes are TRBV19 and TRBJ2-1; TRBD2 might be the D (6 bases). The germline CDR1 and CDR2 sequences are LNHDA and SQIVND (reference sequence). Trimming took off 3 bases at V and 4 bases at J, with 13 bases between the two ends. The CDR3 is 15 amino acids. The DNA for the CDR3 is TGTGCCAGTAGTATGGCAGCGGGCTTTTACAATGAGCAGTTCTTC. This gives the protein CASSMAAGFYNEQFF.

This clone occurred once. The chain has TRBV28 and TRBJ2-4; TRBD1 matches 7 bases. Germline V lookup: CDR1 MDHEN, CDR2 SYDVKM. The CDR3 covers 16 residues. The junction had 6 bases not matched to a gene; V was cut back by 4 bases and J by 0 bases. The CDR3 DNA follows: TGTGCCAGCAGTTCACAGGGGCATCTAGCCAAAAACATTCAGTACTTC. Encoded protein: CASSSQGHLAKNIQYF.